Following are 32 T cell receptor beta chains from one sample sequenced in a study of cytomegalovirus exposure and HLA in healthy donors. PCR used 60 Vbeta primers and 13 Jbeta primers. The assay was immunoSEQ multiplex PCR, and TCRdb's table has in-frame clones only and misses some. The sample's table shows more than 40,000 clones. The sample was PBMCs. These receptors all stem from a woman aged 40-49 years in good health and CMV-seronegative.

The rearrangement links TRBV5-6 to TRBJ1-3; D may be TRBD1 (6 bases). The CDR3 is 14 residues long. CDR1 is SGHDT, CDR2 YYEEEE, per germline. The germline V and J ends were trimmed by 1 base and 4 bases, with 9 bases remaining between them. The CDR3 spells CASSLFTGGNTIYF. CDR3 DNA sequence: TGTGCCAGCAGCTTGTTCACAGGGGGAAACACCATATATTTT.

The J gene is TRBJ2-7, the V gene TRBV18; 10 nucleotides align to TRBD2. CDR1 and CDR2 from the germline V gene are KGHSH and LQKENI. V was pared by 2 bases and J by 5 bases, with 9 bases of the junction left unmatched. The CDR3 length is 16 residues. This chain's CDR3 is CASSPELAGGGHEQYF. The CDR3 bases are TGTGCCAGCTCACCAGAATTAGCGGGAGGCGGCCACGAGCAGTACTTC. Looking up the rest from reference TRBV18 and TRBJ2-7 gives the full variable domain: NAGVMQNPRHLVRRRGQEARLRCSPMKGHSHVYWYRQLPEEGLKFMVYLQKENIIDESGMPKERFSAEFPKEGPSILRIQQVVRGDSAAYFCASSPELAGGGHEQYFGPGTRLTVT.

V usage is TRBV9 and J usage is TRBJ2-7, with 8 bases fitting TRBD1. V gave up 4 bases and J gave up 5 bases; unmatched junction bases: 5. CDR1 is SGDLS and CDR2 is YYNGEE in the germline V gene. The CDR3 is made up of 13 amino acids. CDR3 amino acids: CASSSPGGDEQYF. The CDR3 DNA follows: TGTGCCAGCAGCTCCCCAGGGGGCGACGAGCAGTACTTC.

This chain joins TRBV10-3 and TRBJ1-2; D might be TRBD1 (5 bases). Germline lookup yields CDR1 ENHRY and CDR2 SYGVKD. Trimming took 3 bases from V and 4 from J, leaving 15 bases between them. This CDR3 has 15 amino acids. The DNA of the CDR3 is TGTGCCATCAGTGACCCGGGGGAGTCCTTCTATGGCTACACCTTC. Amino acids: CAISDPGESFYGYTF.

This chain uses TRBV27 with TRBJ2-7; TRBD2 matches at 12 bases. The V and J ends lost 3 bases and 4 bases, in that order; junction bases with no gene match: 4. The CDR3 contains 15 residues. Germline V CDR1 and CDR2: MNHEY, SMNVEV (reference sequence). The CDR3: CASSFRTSGTYEQYF. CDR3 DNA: TGTGCCAGCAGTTTCAGGACTAGCGGGACGTACGAGCAGTACTTC.

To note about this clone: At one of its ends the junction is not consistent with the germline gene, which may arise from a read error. The CDR3 DNA reads as TGTGCCAGCAGTCCTTCAGAGGGGGTGAACACTGAAGATTTCTTT. It codes for CASSPSEGVNTEDFF. The genes are TRBV6-1 and TRBJ1-1; D possibly corresponds to TRBD1 (6 bases). CDR1 is MNHNS, CDR2 SASEGT, per germline. This CDR3 is built from 15 residues.

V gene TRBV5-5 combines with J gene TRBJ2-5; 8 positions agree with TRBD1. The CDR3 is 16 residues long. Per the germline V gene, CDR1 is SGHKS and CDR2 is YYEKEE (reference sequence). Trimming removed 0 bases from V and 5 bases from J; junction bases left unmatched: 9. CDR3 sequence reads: CASSLAGQGAGETQYF. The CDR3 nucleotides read TGTGCCAGCAGCTTGGCAGGGCAGGGGGCCGGTGAGACCCAGTACTTC.

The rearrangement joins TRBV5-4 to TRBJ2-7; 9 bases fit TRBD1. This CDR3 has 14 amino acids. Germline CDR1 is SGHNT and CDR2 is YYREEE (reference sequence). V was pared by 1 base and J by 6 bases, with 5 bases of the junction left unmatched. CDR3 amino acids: CASSLLGQGTEQYF. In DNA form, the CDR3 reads TGTGCCAGCAGCTTGCTGGGACAGGGCACCGAGCAGTACTTC.

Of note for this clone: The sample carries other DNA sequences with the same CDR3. The CDR3 spells CASSLQGSTDTQYF. CDR3 nucleotides: TGCGCCAGCAGCTTGCAGGGTAGCACAGATACGCAGTATTTT. This chain connects TRBV5-1 to TRBJ2-3; tentatively, D is TRBD1 (5 bases). Germline assignment: CDR1 SGHRS and CDR2 YFSETQ. CDR3 size: 14 residues. Trimming cost V 1 base and J 0 bases, with 6 bases left between them.

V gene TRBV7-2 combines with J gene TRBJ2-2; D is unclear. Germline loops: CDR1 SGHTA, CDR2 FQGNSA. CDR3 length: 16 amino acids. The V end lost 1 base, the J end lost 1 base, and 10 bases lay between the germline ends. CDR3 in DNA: TGTGCCAGCAGCTTAGGCCCAGTTTTGAACACCGGGGAGCTGTTTTTT. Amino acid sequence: CASSLGPVLNTGELFF.

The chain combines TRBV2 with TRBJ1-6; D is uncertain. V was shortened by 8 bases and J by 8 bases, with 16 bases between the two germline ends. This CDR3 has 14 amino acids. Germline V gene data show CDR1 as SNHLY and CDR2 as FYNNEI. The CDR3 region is CASCSGEDYSPLHF. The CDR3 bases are TGTGCCAGCTGTTCCGGGGAGGATTATTCACCCCTCCACTTT. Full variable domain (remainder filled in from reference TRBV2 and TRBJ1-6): EPEVTQTPSHQVTQMGQEVILRCVPISNHLYFYWYRQILGQKVEFLVSFYNNEISEKSEIFDDQFSVERPDGSNFTLKIRSTKLEDSAMYFCASCSGEDYSPLHFGNGTRLTVT.

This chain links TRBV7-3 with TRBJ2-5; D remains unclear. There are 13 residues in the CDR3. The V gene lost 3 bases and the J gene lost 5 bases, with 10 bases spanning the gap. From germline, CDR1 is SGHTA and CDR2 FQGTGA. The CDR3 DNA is TGTGCCAGCAGCTTTCAGGCCGTGGAGACCCAGTACTTC. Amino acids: CASSFQAVETQYF.

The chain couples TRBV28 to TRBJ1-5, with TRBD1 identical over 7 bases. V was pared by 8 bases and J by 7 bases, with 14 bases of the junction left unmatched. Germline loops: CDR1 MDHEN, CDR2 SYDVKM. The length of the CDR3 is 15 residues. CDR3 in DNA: TGTGCCAGCCTCGTAGGGGGCGCGCTCCGACAGCCCCAGCATTTT. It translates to CASLVGGALRQPQHF.

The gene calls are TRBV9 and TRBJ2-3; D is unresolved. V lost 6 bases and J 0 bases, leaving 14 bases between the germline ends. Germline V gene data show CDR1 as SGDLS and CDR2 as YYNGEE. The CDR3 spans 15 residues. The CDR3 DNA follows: TGTGCCAGCAACCTAGAAGGTCTTAGCACAGATACGCAGTATTTT. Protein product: CASNLEGLSTDTQYF.

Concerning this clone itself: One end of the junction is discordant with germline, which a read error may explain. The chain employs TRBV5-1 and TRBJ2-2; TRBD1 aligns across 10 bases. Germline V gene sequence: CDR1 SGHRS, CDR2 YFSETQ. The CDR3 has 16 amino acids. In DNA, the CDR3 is TGCGCCAGCAGCCCCCCGGGACAGGGGAGCACCGGGGGGCTGTTTTTT. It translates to CASSPPGQGSTGGLFF.

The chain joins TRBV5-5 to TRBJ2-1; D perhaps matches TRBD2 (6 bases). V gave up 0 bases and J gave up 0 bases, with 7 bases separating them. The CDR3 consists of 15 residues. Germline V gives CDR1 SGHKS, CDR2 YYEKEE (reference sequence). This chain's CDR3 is CASSLEAGSYNEQFF. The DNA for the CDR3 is TGTGCCAGCAGCTTGGAAGCGGGCTCCTACAATGAGCAGTTCTTC.

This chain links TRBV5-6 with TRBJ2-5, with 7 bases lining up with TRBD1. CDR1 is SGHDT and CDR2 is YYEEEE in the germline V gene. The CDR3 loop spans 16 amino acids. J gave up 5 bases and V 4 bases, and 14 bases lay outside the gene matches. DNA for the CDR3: TGTGCCAGCAGCGGCTACAGGGGCGATGAGCGGGAGACCCAGTACTTC. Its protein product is CASSGYRGDERETQYF.

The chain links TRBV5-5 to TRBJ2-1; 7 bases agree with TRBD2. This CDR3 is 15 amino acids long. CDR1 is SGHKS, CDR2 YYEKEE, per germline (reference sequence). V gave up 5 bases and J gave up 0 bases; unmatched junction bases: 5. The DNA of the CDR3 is TGTGCCAGCAGTCTAGCGGTGAGCTCCTACAATGAGCAGTTCTTC. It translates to CASSLAVSSYNEQFF.

In DNA form, the CDR3 reads TGTGCCACCAGCAGAGTGGCAGGGGAAGGCTACACCTTC. It translates to CATSRVAGEGYTF. This chain uses TRBV15 with TRBJ1-2; D is possibly TRBD1 (6 bases). Per germline, CDR1 LNHNV and CDR2 YYDKDF (reference sequence). V was pared by 1 base and J by 8 bases, with 11 bases between. The CDR3 contains 13 residues.

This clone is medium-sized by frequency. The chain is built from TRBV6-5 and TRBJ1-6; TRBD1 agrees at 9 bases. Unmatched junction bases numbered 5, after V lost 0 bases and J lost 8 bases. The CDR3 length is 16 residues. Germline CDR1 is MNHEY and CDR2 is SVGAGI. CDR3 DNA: TGTGCCAGCAGTTACTCGCCGGGACAGGGCCATTCACCCCTCCACTTT. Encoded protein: CASSYSPGQGHSPLHF.

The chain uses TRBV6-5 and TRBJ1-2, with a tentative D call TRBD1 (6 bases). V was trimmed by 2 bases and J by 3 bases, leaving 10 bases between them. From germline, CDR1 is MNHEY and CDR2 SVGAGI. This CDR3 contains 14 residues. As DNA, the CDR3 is TGTGCCAGCAGTTACGGGACATATGACTATGGCTACACCTTC. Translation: CASSYGTYDYGYTF.

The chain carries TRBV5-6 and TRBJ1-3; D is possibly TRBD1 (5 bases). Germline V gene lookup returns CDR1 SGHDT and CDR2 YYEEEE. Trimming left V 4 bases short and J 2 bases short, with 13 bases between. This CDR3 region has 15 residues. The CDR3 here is CASSPTGGAGNTIYF. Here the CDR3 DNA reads TGTGCCAGCAGCCCCACCGGAGGGGCTGGAAACACCATATATTTT.

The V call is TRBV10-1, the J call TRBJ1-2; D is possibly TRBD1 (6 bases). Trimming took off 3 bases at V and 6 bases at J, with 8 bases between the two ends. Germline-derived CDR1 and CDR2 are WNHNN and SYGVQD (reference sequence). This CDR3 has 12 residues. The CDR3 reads CASSEGGDGYTF. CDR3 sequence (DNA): TGCGCCAGCAGTGAAGGGGGGGATGGCTACACCTTC.

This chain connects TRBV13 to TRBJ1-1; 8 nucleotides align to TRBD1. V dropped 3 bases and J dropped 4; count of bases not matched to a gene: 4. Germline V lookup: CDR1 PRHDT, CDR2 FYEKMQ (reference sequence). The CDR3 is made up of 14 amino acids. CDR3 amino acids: CASSFTTGGTEAFF. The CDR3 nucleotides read TGTGCCAGCAGCTTTACTACAGGGGGCACTGAAGCTTTCTTT.

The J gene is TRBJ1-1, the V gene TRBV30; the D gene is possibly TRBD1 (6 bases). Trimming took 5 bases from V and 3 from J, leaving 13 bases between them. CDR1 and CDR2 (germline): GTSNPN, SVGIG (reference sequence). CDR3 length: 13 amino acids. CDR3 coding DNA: TGTGCCTGGGACACTGGACAGTACACTGAAGCTTTCTTT. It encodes CAWDTGQYTEAFF.

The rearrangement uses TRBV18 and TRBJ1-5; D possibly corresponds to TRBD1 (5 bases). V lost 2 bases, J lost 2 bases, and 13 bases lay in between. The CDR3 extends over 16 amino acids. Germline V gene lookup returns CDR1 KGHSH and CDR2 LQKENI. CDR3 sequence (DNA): TGTGCCAGCTCACCATCAGGGTTTCGTGGCAATCAGCCCCAGCATTTT. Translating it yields CASSPSGFRGNQPQHF.

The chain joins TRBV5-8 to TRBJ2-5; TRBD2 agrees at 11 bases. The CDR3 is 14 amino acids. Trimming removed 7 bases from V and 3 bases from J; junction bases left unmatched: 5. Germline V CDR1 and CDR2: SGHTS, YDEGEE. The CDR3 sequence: CASPPSGRKETQYF. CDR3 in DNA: TGTGCCAGCCCCCCTAGCGGGAGGAAAGAGACCCAGTACTTC.

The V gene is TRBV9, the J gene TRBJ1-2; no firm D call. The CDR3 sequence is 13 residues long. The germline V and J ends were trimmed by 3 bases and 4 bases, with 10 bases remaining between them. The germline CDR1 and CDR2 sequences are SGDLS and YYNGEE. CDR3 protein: CASSAQAGYGYTF. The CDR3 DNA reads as TGTGCCAGCAGCGCGCAAGCAGGCTATGGCTACACCTTC. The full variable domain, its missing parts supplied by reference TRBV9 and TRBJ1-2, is DSGVTQTPKHLITATGQRVTLRCSPRSGDLSVYWYQQSLDQGLQFLIQYYNGEERAKGNILERFSAQQFPDLHSELNLSSLELGDSALYFCASSAQAGYGYTFGSGTRLTVV.

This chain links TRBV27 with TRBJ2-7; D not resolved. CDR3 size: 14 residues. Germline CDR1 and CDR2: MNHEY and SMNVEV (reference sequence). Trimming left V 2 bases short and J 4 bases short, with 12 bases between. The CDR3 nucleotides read TGTGCCAGCAGTTTAGGCCCCACGCCGTACGAGCAGTACTTC. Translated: CASSLGPTPYEQYF.

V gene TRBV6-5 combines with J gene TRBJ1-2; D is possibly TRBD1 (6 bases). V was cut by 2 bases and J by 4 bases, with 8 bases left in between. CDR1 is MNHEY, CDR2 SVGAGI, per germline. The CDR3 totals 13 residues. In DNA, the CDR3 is TGTGCCAGCAGTTACCCGGACAGCTATGGCTACACCTTC. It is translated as CASSYPDSYGYTF.

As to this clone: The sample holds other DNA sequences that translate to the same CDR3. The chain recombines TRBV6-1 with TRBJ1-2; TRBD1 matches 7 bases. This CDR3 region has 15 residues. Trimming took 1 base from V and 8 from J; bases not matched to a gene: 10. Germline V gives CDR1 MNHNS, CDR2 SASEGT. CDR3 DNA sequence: TGTGCCAGCAGTGAAGGCCCCACAGGGGTTCGGGGCTACACCTTC. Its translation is CASSEGPTGVRGYTF.

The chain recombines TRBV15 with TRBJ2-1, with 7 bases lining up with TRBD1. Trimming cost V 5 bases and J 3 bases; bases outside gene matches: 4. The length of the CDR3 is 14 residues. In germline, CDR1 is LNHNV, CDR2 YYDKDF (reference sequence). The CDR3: CATSPGDSYNEQFF. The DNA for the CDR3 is TGTGCCACCAGCCCAGGGGACAGCTACAATGAGCAGTTCTTC.